This T cell receptor (beta chain) emerged from a study of shared clonotypes between healthy human individuals. Germline V gene lookup returns CDR1 SNHLY and CDR2 FYNNEI. CDR3 size: 15 residues. Trimming left V 6 bases short and J 2 bases short, with 11 bases between. Genomic DNA of every subset was divided equally among multiple immunoSEQ plates. Per the authors' pipeline: From ImmunoSEQ came sequences covering only the junction and carrying no quality scores, so filtering differed. Generated by immunoSEQ multiplex PCR, the TCRdb table keeps only in-frame clones and is missing some. That table supplies the V and J calls and clone size; D and trimming were determined from the DNA. The sample has 2 million to 2.5 million clones, 80% to 95% seen once.

The chain uses TRBV2 and TRBJ1-6; D is possibly TRBD1 (6 bases). Sequencing was done on a sample of naive CD4+ T cells from PBMCs. The subset: CD45RA+ positively selected. This TCR came from a man aged 18 to 29 in good health. Some clones in this sample may be carry-over from other donors' samples. The DNA of the CDR3 is TGTGCCAGCAGGTCCGACAGGACCTATAATTCACCCCTCCACTTT. Protein sequence: CASRSDRTYNSPLHF.